This paragraph covers one T cell receptor beta chain sequence. Sequenced by immunoSEQ multiplex PCR; TCRdb stores in-frame clones only, minus some. The sample yields over 150,000 clones, under 90% seen once. The data belong to a study of cytomegalovirus exposure and HLA in healthy donors. About the study: The same platform was used for the roughly 130 validation repertoires as for the approximately 630 first-cohort repertoires, as reported in a later analysis.

V was pared by 5 bases and J by 3 bases, with 5 bases between. This CDR3 has 11 residues. Germline-derived CDR1 and CDR2 are PRHDT and FYEKMQ (reference sequence). This sequence joins TRBV13 and TRBJ2-7; D gene uncertain. The sequenced sample consisted of PBMCs. This clonotype was sampled from a man aged 18 to 35 in good health and CMV-seropositive. The CDR3 DNA reads TGTGCCAGCAGCCTAAACTACGAGCAGTACTTC. Translation gives CASSLNYEQYF.